This passage covers 5 T cell receptor beta chains from one sample sequenced in a study of Graves' ophthalmopathy and Graves' hyperthyroidism. For repertoire sequencing, the TCR beta CDR3 regions were amplified from RNA transcripts. First-round RT-PCR employed HTBI primers, with a second-round multiplex PCR after it. TCRdb re-called the multiplex PCR reads with MiXCR, one entry per CDR3 protein. The sample consists of roughly 400,000 distinct CDR3 sequences, 15% to 17% of them appearing once. Sequencing was carried out using peripheral blood. All receptors derive from a woman between 18 and 29 years old with stable Graves' hyperthyroidism.

This clonotype occurred many times. V usage is TRBV20-1 and J usage is TRBJ2-5; TRBD1 is a possible D gene (6 bases). Germline loops: CDR1 DFQATT, CDR2 SNEGSKA (reference sequence). Trimming took 5 bases from V and 5 from J, leaving 15 bases between them. The CDR3 extends over 13 amino acids. DNA for the CDR3: TGCAGTGCTGACTCCCCCACAGGGGAGACCCAGTACTTC. As protein: CSADSPTGETQYF.

In its sample, this clonotype was seen many times. The chain employs TRBV19 and TRBJ2-5; possible D gene TRBD1, 7 bases. The germline V gene has CDR1 LNHDA and CDR2 SQIVND (reference sequence). V was trimmed by 5 bases and J by 0 bases, leaving 13 bases between them. There are 15 residues in the CDR3. The CDR3 sequence is CASSSTGRYQETQYF. The CDR3 nucleotides read TGTGCCAGTAGTTCGACAGGGAGGTACCAAGAGACCCAGTACTTC.

There are a few counts of this clonotype. The chain carries TRBV10-1 and TRBJ2-2; 11 bases map to TRBD2. Germline assignment: CDR1 WNHNN and CDR2 SYGVQD (reference sequence). Germline trimming cut 2 bases from V and 4 bases from J; bases unmatched to any gene: 6. The CDR3 runs to 17 residues. CDR3 sequence (DNA): TGCGCCAGCAGTGAGCCCCATAGCGGGGGGGCCACCGGGGAGCTGTTTTTT. Translating gives CASSEPHSGGATGELFF.

The chain combines TRBV3-1 with TRBJ2-2; 11 nucleotides match TRBD2. Germline CDR1 reads LGHDT; CDR2 reads YNNKEL (reference sequence). The J segment lost 1 base and the V segment lost 4 bases, leaving 8 bases of the junction unmatched. CDR3 length: 18 amino acids. The DNA of the CDR3 is TGTGCCAGCAGCCCCGCCGGGACTAGCGGAAGGAACACCGGGGAGCTGTTTTTT. Translating gives CASSPAGTSGRNTGELFF. Using reference TRBV3-1 and TRBJ2-2 for the parts outside the CDR3, the full variable domain is DTAVSQTPKYLVTQMGNDKSIKCEQNLGHDTMYWYKQDSKKFLKIMFSYNNKELIINETVPNRFSPKSPDKAHLNLHINSLELGDSAVYFCASSPAGTSGRNTGELFFGEGSRLTVL.

The sample holds many counts of this clonotype. V is TRBV19 and J is TRBJ1-1; 7 bases fit TRBD1. This CDR3 comprises 13 residues. V was pared by 5 bases and J by 0 bases, with 0 bases of the junction left unmatched. Germline-derived CDR1 and CDR2 are LNHDA and SQIVND (reference sequence). CDR3 residues: CASSDRVNTEAFF. CDR3 sequence (DNA): TGTGCCAGTAGTGACAGGGTGAACACTGAAGCTTTCTTT.